The rows below give T cell receptor beta chains drawn from one sample of a study of CD8 T cells in Susac syndrome. TCRdb recomputed calls from the immunoSEQ multiplex PCR reads with MiXCR, one row per CDR3 protein. The sample consists of a few hundred thousand distinct CDR3 sequences, roughly 96% of them appearing once. The sequencing sample was made of CD4+ T cells from PBMCs. These TCRs come from a human donor with multiple sclerosis. Both conserved end residues are part of each CDR3. The order of the fields is D gene, clone size, J gene, V gene, CDR3 protein, CDR3 DNA. D genes are given only for firm matches. Where a row states a size, it is once, few, many or the class of an expanded clone; other rows omit it.

d_call: .
clone_size: .
j_call: TRBJ2-1
v_call: TRBV20-1
cdr3_aa: CSERRGNLNEQFF
cdr3_nt: TGCAGCGAACGACGGGGGAACCTCAATGAGCAGTTCTTC

d_call: .
clone_size: .
j_call: TRBJ2-5
v_call: TRBV9
cdr3_aa: CASSVGGSVQETQYF
cdr3_nt: TGTGCCAGCAGCGTAGGGGGGAGCGTACAAGAGACCCAGTACTTC

d_call: TRBD2
clone_size: .
j_call: TRBJ2-7
v_call: TRBV5-1
cdr3_aa: CASSFSSGTYEQYF
cdr3_nt: TGCGCCAGCAGCTTTAGTAGCGGGACCTACGAGCAGTACTTC

d_call: .
clone_size: .
j_call: TRBJ2-7
v_call: TRBV20-1
cdr3_aa: CSAYTTGESYEQYF
cdr3_nt: TGCAGTGCTTACACGACAGGAGAATCCTACGAGCAGTACTTC

d_call: .
clone_size: .
j_call: TRBJ2-2
v_call: TRBV24-1
cdr3_aa: CATRAADTGELFF
cdr3_nt: TGTGCCACCCGGGCAGCTGACACCGGGGAGCTGTTTTTT

d_call: TRBD1
clone_size: .
j_call: TRBJ1-2
v_call: TRBV4-2
cdr3_aa: CASSPTERQGVVGYTF
cdr3_nt: TGTGCCAGCAGCCCAACCGAACGACAGGGGGTTGTTGGCTACACCTTC

d_call: .
clone_size: .
j_call: TRBJ1-2
v_call: TRBV15
cdr3_aa: CATSSPGTPIMGYTF
cdr3_nt: TGTGCCACCAGCTCTCCCGGGACGCCGATCATGGGCTACACCTTC

d_call: .
clone_size: .
j_call: TRBJ2-7
v_call: TRBV30
cdr3_aa: CAWSVLGPDEQYF
cdr3_nt: TGTGCCTGGAGTGTATTGGGTCCGGACGAGCAGTACTTC

d_call: .
clone_size: .
j_call: TRBJ2-7
v_call: TRBV3-1
cdr3_aa: CASSQDLDLGYEQYF
cdr3_nt: TGTGCCAGCAGCCAAGATTTGGATTTGGGCTACGAGCAGTACTTC

d_call: .
clone_size: .
j_call: TRBJ2-2
v_call: TRBV30
cdr3_aa: CARPSGTNTGELFF
cdr3_nt: TGTGCCAGGCCTTCGGGGACCAACACCGGGGAGCTGTTTTTT

d_call: TRBD1
clone_size: .
j_call: TRBJ2-7
v_call: TRBV18
cdr3_aa: CASSPQTGGNEQYF
cdr3_nt: TGTGCCAGCTCACCACAGACAGGGGGAAACGAGCAGTACTTC

d_call: .
clone_size: once
j_call: TRBJ2-7
v_call: TRBV18
cdr3_aa: CASFSGNSYEQYF
cdr3_nt: TGTGCCAGCTTTTCAGGGAACTCCTACGAGCAGTACTTC

d_call: .
clone_size: once
j_call: TRBJ1-2
v_call: TRBV3-1
cdr3_aa: CASSQQGRGYTF
cdr3_nt: TGTGCCAGCAGCCAACAGGGGAGGGGCTACACCTTC

d_call: TRBD1
clone_size: once
j_call: TRBJ2-2
v_call: TRBV12-3/TRBV12-4
cdr3_aa: CASSELGPGQGPTTGELFF
cdr3_nt: TGTGCCAGCAGTGAGTTGGGTCCGGGACAGGGACCCACCACCGGGGAGCTGTTTTTT

d_call: TRBD1
clone_size: .
j_call: TRBJ1-1
v_call: TRBV5-4
cdr3_aa: CASSPGQGGEAFF
cdr3_nt: TGTGCCAGCAGCCCGGGACAGGGGGGTGAAGCTTTCTTT

d_call: TRBD1
clone_size: .
j_call: TRBJ1-2
v_call: TRBV19
cdr3_aa: CASTGTGPYGYTF
cdr3_nt: TGTGCCAGTACCGGGACAGGGCCTTATGGCTACACCTTC

d_call: .
clone_size: .
j_call: TRBJ1-5
v_call: TRBV20-1
cdr3_aa: CSATTENQPQHF
cdr3_nt: TGCAGTGCTACGACAGAGAATCAGCCCCAGCATTTT

d_call: .
clone_size: .
j_call: TRBJ1-1
v_call: TRBV12-5
cdr3_aa: CASGLVLRLGTEAFF
cdr3_nt: TGTGCTAGTGGTTTGGTACTAAGATTGGGGACTGAAGCTTTCTTT

d_call: TRBD1
clone_size: .
j_call: TRBJ1-2
v_call: TRBV5-1
cdr3_aa: CASSRQGFGYTF
cdr3_nt: TGCGCCAGCAGCCGACAGGGCTTTGGCTACACCTTC

d_call: TRBD2
clone_size: .
j_call: TRBJ2-1
v_call: TRBV7-9
cdr3_aa: CASSLGGLAGEYNEQFF
cdr3_nt: TGTGCCAGCAGCTTAGGTGGTCTAGCGGGAGAGTACAATGAGCAGTTCTTC

d_call: .
clone_size: .
j_call: TRBJ2-2
v_call: TRBV23-1
cdr3_aa: CASSQKEGGNQFTGELFF
cdr3_nt: TGCGCCAGCAGTCAAAAGGAGGGGGGCAACCAATTCACCGGGGAGCTGTTTTTT

d_call: .
clone_size: .
j_call: TRBJ2-7
v_call: TRBV6-6
cdr3_aa: CASSYSHAEQYF
cdr3_nt: TGTGCCAGCAGTTACTCGCACGCCGAGCAGTACTTC

d_call: TRBD1
clone_size: .
j_call: TRBJ2-7
v_call: TRBV30
cdr3_aa: CVARTGGYEQYF
cdr3_nt: TGTGTCGCAAGGACAGGGGGGTACGAGCAGTACTTC

d_call: .
clone_size: .
j_call: TRBJ1-1
v_call: TRBV14
cdr3_aa: CASSHSDGRNTEAFF
cdr3_nt: TGTGCCAGCAGCCATTCGGACGGTAGGAACACTGAAGCTTTCTTT

d_call: .
clone_size: .
j_call: TRBJ2-7
v_call: TRBV4-2
cdr3_aa: CASSQVVGQVSEQYF
cdr3_nt: TGTGCCAGCAGCCAAGTGGTAGGGCAGGTATCCGAGCAGTACTTC

d_call: .
clone_size: once
j_call: TRBJ1-5
v_call: TRBV5-6
cdr3_aa: CASSLMRAGGNQPQHF
cdr3_nt: TGTGCCAGCAGCTTGATGAGAGCTGGGGGCAATCAGCCCCAGCATTTT

d_call: .
clone_size: .
j_call: TRBJ1-1
v_call: TRBV15
cdr3_aa: CATSIGTEAFF
cdr3_nt: TGTGCCACCAGTATAGGGACTGAAGCTTTCTTT

d_call: TRBD1
clone_size: .
j_call: TRBJ1-5
v_call: TRBV25-1
cdr3_aa: CASSRQGAAQPQHF
cdr3_nt: TGTGCCAGCAGTAGACAGGGTGCGGCTCAGCCCCAGCATTTT

d_call: .
clone_size: .
j_call: TRBJ2-7
v_call: TRBV2
cdr3_aa: CASSSSGGPGYEQYF
cdr3_nt: TGTGCCAGCAGCTCCTCTGGAGGTCCTGGCTACGAGCAGTACTTC

d_call: .
clone_size: once
j_call: TRBJ2-1
v_call: TRBV12-3/TRBV12-4
cdr3_aa: CASSLWTHEQFF
cdr3_nt: TGTGCCAGCAGTTTATGGACCCATGAGCAGTTCTTC

d_call: .
clone_size: .
j_call: TRBJ1-1
v_call: TRBV29-1
cdr3_aa: CSVEGPTSTEAFF
cdr3_nt: TGCAGCGTTGAAGGGCCAACAAGCACTGAAGCTTTCTTT

d_call: .
clone_size: .
j_call: TRBJ1-2
v_call: TRBV18
cdr3_aa: CASSGENDYGYTF
cdr3_nt: TGTGCCAGCTCGGGGGAAAATGACTATGGCTACACCTTC

d_call: .
clone_size: .
j_call: TRBJ2-1
v_call: TRBV29-1
cdr3_aa: CSVESGNEQFF
cdr3_nt: TGCAGCGTTGAAAGTGGGAATGAGCAGTTCTTC

d_call: .
clone_size: .
j_call: TRBJ2-3
v_call: TRBV24-1
cdr3_aa: CATSDAVRGNTQYF
cdr3_nt: TGTGCCACCAGTGATGCCGTGCGGGGAAATACGCAGTATTTT

d_call: .
clone_size: .
j_call: TRBJ1-2
v_call: TRBV20-1
cdr3_aa: CSAIQPAKGYGYTF
cdr3_nt: TGCAGTGCTATACAACCGGCGAAGGGCTATGGCTACACCTTC

d_call: .
clone_size: once
j_call: TRBJ1-1
v_call: TRBV5-1
cdr3_aa: CASSLDGVTEAFF
cdr3_nt: TGCGCCAGCAGCTTGGATGGGGTTACTGAAGCTTTCTTT

d_call: .
clone_size: .
j_call: TRBJ2-7
v_call: TRBV3-1
cdr3_aa: CASSQEPGRYYEQYF
cdr3_nt: TGTGCCAGCAGCCAAGAACCGGGGCGTTACTACGAGCAGTACTTC

d_call: .
clone_size: .
j_call: TRBJ2-5
v_call: TRBV20-1
cdr3_aa: CSARYEAETQYF
cdr3_nt: TGCAGTGCTAGATACGAGGCAGAGACCCAGTACTTC

d_call: TRBD1
clone_size: .
j_call: TRBJ2-7
v_call: TRBV29-1
cdr3_aa: CSGRASTGNYEQYF
cdr3_nt: TGCAGCGGAAGAGCTTCGACAGGGAACTACGAGCAGTACTTC

d_call: .
clone_size: .
j_call: TRBJ1-1
v_call: TRBV21-1
cdr3_aa: CASSRQGATEAFF
cdr3_nt: TGTGCCAGCTCCCGACAGGGGGCCACTGAAGCTTTCTTT

d_call: .
clone_size: .
j_call: TRBJ1-3
v_call: TRBV12-3/TRBV12-4
cdr3_aa: CASSPSSGSGNTIYF
cdr3_nt: TGTGCCAGCAGTCCCAGTAGCGGCTCTGGAAACACCATATATTTT

d_call: TRBD2
clone_size: .
j_call: TRBJ2-3
v_call: TRBV15
cdr3_aa: CATSRGTSGSEDTQYF
cdr3_nt: TGTGCCACCAGCAGAGGGACTAGCGGGAGCGAAGATACGCAGTATTTT

d_call: TRBD2
clone_size: .
j_call: TRBJ2-1
v_call: TRBV19
cdr3_aa: CASSIRKREGLGNEQFF
cdr3_nt: TGTGCCAGTAGTATTAGGAAGCGGGAGGGCCTAGGGAATGAGCAGTTCTTC

d_call: .
clone_size: once
j_call: TRBJ2-2
v_call: TRBV24-1
cdr3_aa: CATSQKVGELFF
cdr3_nt: TGTGCCACCAGTCAAAAAGTCGGGGAGCTGTTTTTT

d_call: TRBD1
clone_size: .
j_call: TRBJ1-2
v_call: TRBV25-1
cdr3_aa: CASAPRQGVNGYTF
cdr3_nt: TGTGCCAGCGCTCCTAGACAGGGGGTGAATGGCTACACCTTC

d_call: .
clone_size: .
j_call: TRBJ2-4
v_call: TRBV18
cdr3_aa: CASSPDISGNIQYF
cdr3_nt: TGTGCCAGCTCACCGGACATATCGGGGAACATTCAGTACTTC

d_call: .
clone_size: .
j_call: TRBJ1-2
v_call: TRBV7-8
cdr3_aa: CASSQREGGDGYTF
cdr3_nt: TGTGCCAGCAGCCAGAGGGAGGGGGGGGACGGCTACACCTTC

d_call: TRBD2
clone_size: .
j_call: TRBJ2-1
v_call: TRBV6-2/TRBV6-3
cdr3_aa: CASSYALAGLYNEQFF
cdr3_nt: TGTGCCAGCAGTTACGCGCTAGCGGGACTATACAATGAGCAGTTCTTC

d_call: .
clone_size: .
j_call: TRBJ2-5
v_call: TRBV5-1
cdr3_aa: CASNRDTGSRETQYF
cdr3_nt: TGCGCCAGCAACCGGGACACCGGATCGCGGGAGACCCAGTACTTC

d_call: TRBD1
clone_size: .
j_call: TRBJ2-7
v_call: TRBV28
cdr3_aa: CASSDLPGQSSYEQYF
cdr3_nt: TGTGCCAGCAGTGACCTACCGGGACAGAGCTCCTACGAGCAGTACTTC

d_call: .
clone_size: .
j_call: TRBJ2-3
v_call: TRBV5-6
cdr3_aa: CASSPPSGSVTQYF
cdr3_nt: TGTGCCAGCAGCCCGCCATCGGGGTCAGTTACGCAGTATTTT

d_call: .
clone_size: .
j_call: TRBJ1-1
v_call: TRBV3-1
cdr3_aa: CASRGHGGITEAFF
cdr3_nt: TGTGCCAGCAGGGGTCATGGAGGTATCACTGAAGCTTTCTTT

d_call: .
clone_size: .
j_call: TRBJ2-7
v_call: TRBV3-1
cdr3_aa: CASSQGRDSSYEQYF
cdr3_nt: TGTGCCAGCAGCCAAGGACGGGACTCCTCCTACGAGCAGTACTTC

d_call: TRBD2
clone_size: .
j_call: TRBJ2-1
v_call: TRBV12-3/TRBV12-4
cdr3_aa: CASSSRGSGGAYNEQFF
cdr3_nt: TGTGCCAGCAGTTCCAGGGGTAGCGGGGGTGCCTACAATGAGCAGTTCTTC